This entry lists 8 T cell receptor beta chains sequenced from one sample in a study of blood T cell repertoires in COVID-19. This table comes from immunoSEQ multiplex PCR, and its TCRdb copy is limited to in-frame clones, with some not included. The repertoire holds 200,000 to 300,000 clones, with approximately 86% as singletons. The sample comprised peripheral blood. The receptors stem from a man aged 40-55 years who had recovered from COVID-19.

CDR3 region: CASSPLAGAYTGELFF. CDR3 bases: TGTGCCAGCAGTCCGTTAGCGGGAGCTTACACCGGGGAGCTGTTTTTT. The chain recombines TRBV7-2 with TRBJ2-2, with 9 nucleotides matching TRBD2. V dropped 6 bases and J dropped 3; count of bases not matched to a gene: 8. Germline V gene sequence: CDR1 SGHTA, CDR2 FQGNSA. CDR3 length: 16 residues.

The chain joins TRBV7-9 to TRBJ1-2; D may be TRBD1 (5 bases). The CDR3 is 12 amino acids. Deletions cut 0 bases from V and 8 bases from J, with 7 bases between. Germline values: CDR1 SEHNR, CDR2 FQNEAQ (reference sequence). The CDR3 protein is CASSLARGGYTF. Written as DNA, the CDR3 is TGTGCCAGCAGCTTAGCGCGGGGCGGCTACACCTTC. Based on the CDR3 plus reference TRBV7-9 and TRBJ1-2, the full variable domain is DTGVSQNPRHKITKRGQNVTFRCDPISEHNRLYWYRQTLGQGPEFLTYFQNEAQLEKSRLLSDRFSAERPKGSFSTLEIQRTEQGDSAMYLCASSLARGGYTFGSGTRLTVV.

This clone was counted between two and nine times. J is TRBJ2-7 and V is TRBV18; TRBD2 agrees at 13 bases. V shed 1 base and J 6 bases; nucleotides not matched to a gene: 12. Germline-derived CDR1 and CDR2 are KGHSH and LQKENI. This CDR3 is 18 amino acids long. The CDR3 DNA reads as TGTGCCAGCTCACCACTCAAAACTAGCGGGAGGGCCGGGCTCGAGCAGTACTTC. Protein sequence: CASSPLKTSGRAGLEQYF.

This chain uses TRBV9 with TRBJ2-7, with 8 bases matching TRBD2. This CDR3 has 15 residues. Per germline, CDR1 SGDLS and CDR2 YYNGEE. The V gene end was trimmed by 2 bases and the J gene end by 3 bases; junction bases not matched to a gene: 7. The CDR3: CASSVKGTSSYEQYF. The DNA for the CDR3 is TGTGCCAGCAGCGTGAAAGGGACTAGTAGCTACGAGCAGTACTTC. Variable domain in full (rest from reference TRBV9 and TRBJ2-7): DSGVTQTPKHLITATGQRVTLRCSPRSGDLSVYWYQQSLDQGLQFLIQYYNGEERAKGNILERFSAQQFPDLHSELNLSSLELGDSALYFCASSVKGTSSYEQYFGPGTRLTVT.

This clone came up once. The V call is TRBV7-2, the J call TRBJ1-2, with TRBD1 matching over 10 bases. CDR1 and CDR2 (germline): SGHTA, FQGNSA. The CDR3 sequence is 14 residues long. J lost 4 bases, V lost 5 bases, and 4 bases had no gene match. Here the CDR3 DNA reads TGTGCCAGCAGCCGCGGGACAGGGGCCTATGGCTACACCTTC. Translating it yields CASSRGTGAYGYTF.

The table lists this clone with a few counts. The V call is TRBV9, the J call TRBJ2-7; tentatively, D is TRBD1 (6 bases). This CDR3 is 15 amino acids long. The germline gives CDR1 SGDLS, CDR2 YYNGEE. Trimming stripped 4 bases from V and 0 bases from J, with 14 bases between. CDR3 sequence: CASSPGDTYSYEQYF. The CDR3 DNA follows: TGTGCCAGCAGCCCAGGGGACACATACTCCTACGAGCAGTACTTC.

The chain recombines TRBV7-9 with TRBJ2-1; the match to TRBD2 covers 11 bases. V gave up 3 bases and J gave up 7 bases; unmatched junction bases: 2. The CDR3 extends over 14 amino acids. CDR1 is SEHNR and CDR2 is FQNEAQ in the germline V gene (reference sequence). The CDR3 reads CASSFIAGGNEQFF. The DNA of the CDR3 is TGTGCCAGCAGCTTCATAGCGGGAGGGAATGAGCAGTTCTTC.

The J gene is TRBJ2-1, the V gene TRBV7-9; no reliable D call. Germline V gene lookup returns CDR1 SEHNR and CDR2 FQNEAQ (reference sequence). V lost 3 bases and J 4 bases, leaving 10 bases between the germline ends. The CDR3 runs 14 residues. The CDR3 region is CASSLSSRYNEQFF. The CDR3 nucleotides are TGTGCCAGCAGCTTGAGTTCCCGTTACAATGAGCAGTTCTTC.